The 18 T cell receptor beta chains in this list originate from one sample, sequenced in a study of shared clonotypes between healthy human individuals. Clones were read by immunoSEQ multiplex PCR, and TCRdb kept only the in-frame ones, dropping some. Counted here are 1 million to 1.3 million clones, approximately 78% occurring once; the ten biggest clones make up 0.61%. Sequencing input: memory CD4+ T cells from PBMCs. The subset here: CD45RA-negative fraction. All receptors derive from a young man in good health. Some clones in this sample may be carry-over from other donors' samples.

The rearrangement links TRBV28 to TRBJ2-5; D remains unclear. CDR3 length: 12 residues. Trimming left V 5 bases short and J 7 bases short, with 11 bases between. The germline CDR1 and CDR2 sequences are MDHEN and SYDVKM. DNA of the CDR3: TGTGCCAGCAGTACCCGTTACAGGACCCAGTACTTC. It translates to CASSTRYRTQYF.

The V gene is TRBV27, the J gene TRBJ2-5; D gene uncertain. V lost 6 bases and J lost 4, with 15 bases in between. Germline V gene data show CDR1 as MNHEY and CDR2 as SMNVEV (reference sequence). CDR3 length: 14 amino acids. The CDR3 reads CASSSPSSGETQYF. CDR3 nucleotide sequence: TGTGCCAGCAGCTCCCCCAGCTCAGGAGAGACCCAGTACTTC.

The CDR3 coding sequence is TGCGCCAGCAGCCAAGTTTTTGGGCCTCCTGGGCCGTTCTTC. Translated, it gives CASSQVFGPPGPFF. The chain recombines TRBV4-1 with TRBJ2-1; D gene unclear. CDR1 MGHRA and CDR2 YSYEKL come from the germline V gene. The V gene lost 1 base and the J gene lost 15 bases, with 19 bases spanning the gap. CDR3 length equals 14 residues.

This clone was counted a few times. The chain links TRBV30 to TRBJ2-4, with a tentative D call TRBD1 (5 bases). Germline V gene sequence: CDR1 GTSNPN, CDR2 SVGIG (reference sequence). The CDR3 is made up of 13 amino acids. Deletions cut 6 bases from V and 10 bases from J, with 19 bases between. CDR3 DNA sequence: TGTGCCTGTCTCGGACAAAGCAAGATGATTCAGTACTTC. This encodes CACLGQSKMIQYF.

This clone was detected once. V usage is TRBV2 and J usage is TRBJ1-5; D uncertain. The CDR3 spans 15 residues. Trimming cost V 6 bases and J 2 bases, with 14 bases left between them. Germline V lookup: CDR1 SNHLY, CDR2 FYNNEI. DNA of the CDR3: TGTGCCAGCAGAACAGAGAGCGGGGGCAATCAGCCCCAGCATTTT. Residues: CASRTESGGNQPQHF.

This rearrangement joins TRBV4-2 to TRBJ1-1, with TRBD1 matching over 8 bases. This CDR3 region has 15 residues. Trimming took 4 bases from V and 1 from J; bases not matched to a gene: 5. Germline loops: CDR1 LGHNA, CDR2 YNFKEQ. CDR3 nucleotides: TGTGCCAGCAGCCTTGGACAGGGCCAGAACACTGAAGCTTTCTTT. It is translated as CASSLGQGQNTEAFF.

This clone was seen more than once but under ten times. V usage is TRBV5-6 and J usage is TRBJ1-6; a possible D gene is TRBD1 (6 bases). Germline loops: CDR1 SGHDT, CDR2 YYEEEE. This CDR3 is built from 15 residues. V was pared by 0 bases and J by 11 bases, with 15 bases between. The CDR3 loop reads CASSLGDMETPPLHF. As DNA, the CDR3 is TGTGCCAGCAGCTTGGGGGACATGGAAACCCCACCCCTCCACTTT.

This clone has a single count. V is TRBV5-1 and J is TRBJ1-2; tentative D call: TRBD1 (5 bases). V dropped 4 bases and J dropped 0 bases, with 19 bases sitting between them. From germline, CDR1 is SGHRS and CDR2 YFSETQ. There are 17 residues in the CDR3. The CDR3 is CASSPDPGVLANYGYTF. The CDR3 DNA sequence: TGCGCCAGCAGCCCAGACCCGGGGGTGTTGGCTAACTATGGCTACACCTTC.

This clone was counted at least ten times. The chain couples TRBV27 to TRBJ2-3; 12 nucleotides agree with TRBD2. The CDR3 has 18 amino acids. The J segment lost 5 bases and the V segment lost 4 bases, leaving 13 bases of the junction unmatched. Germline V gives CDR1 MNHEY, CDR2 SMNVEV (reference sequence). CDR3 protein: CASSSKLTSGGNLDTQYF. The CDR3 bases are TGTGCCAGCAGTTCTAAACTGACTAGCGGGGGTAACTTAGATACGCAGTATTTT.

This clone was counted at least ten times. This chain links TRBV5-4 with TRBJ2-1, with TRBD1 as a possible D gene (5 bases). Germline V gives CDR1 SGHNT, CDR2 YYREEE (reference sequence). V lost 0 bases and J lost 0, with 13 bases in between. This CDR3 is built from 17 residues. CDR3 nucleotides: TGTGCCAGCAGCTTGGGGAACTTAGGGGCCTCCTACAATGAGCAGTTCTTC. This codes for CASSLGNLGASYNEQFF.

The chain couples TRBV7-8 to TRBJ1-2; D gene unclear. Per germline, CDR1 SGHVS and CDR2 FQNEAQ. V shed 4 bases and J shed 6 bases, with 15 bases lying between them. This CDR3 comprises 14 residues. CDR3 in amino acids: CASSYPPGANGYTF. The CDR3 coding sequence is TGTGCCAGCAGCTACCCCCCGGGAGCCAATGGCTACACCTTC.

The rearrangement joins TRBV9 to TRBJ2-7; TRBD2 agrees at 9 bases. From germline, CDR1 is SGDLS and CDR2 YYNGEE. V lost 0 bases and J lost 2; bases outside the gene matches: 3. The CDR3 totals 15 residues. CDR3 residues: CASSVASGATYEQYF. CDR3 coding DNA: TGTGCCAGCAGCGTAGCTAGCGGGGCGACCTACGAGCAGTACTTC.

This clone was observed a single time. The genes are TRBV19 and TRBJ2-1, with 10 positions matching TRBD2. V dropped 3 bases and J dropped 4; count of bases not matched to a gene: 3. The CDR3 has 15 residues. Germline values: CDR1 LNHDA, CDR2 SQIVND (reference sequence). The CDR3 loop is CASSMSGREYNEQFF. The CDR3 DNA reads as TGTGCCAGTAGTATGAGCGGGAGGGAATACAATGAGCAGTTCTTC. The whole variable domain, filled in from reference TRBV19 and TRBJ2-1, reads DGGITQSPKYLFRKEGQNVTLSCEQNLNHDAMYWYRQDPGQGLRLIYYSQIVNDFQKGDIAEGYSVSREKKESFPLTVTSAQKNPTAFYLCASSMSGREYNEQFFGPGTRLTVL.

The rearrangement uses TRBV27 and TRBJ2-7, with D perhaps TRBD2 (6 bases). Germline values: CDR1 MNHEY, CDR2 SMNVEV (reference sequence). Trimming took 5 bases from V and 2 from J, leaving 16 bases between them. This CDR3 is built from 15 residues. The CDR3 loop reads CASSLASAKTYEQYF. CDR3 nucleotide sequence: TGTGCCAGCAGTCTAGCTAGCGCAAAAACCTACGAGCAGTACTTC.

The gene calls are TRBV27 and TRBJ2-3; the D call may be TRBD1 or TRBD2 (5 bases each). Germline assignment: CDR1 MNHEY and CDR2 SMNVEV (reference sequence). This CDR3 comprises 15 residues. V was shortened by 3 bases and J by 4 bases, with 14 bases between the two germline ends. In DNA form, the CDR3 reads TGTGCCAGCAGTTTCTTGGGGGAGACCCCAGATACGCAGTATTTT. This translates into CASSFLGETPDTQYF.

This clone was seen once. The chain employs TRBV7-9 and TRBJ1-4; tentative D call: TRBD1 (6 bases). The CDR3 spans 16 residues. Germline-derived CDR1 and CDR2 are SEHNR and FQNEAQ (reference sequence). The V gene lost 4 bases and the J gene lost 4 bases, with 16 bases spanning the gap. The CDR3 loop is CASSSKGGHYNEKLFF. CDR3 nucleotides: TGTGCCAGCAGCTCAAAAGGGGGACATTATAATGAAAAACTGTTTTTT.

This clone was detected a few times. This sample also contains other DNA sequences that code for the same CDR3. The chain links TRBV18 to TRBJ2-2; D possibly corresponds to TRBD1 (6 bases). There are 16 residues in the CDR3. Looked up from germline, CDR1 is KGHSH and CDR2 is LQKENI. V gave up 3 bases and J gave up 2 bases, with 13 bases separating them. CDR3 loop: CASSPPDRLNTGELFF. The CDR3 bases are TGTGCCAGCTCACCCCCGGACAGACTAAACACCGGGGAGCTGTTTTTT. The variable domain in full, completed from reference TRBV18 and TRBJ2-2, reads NAGVMQNPRHLVRRRGQEARLRCSPMKGHSHVYWYRQLPEEGLKFMVYLQKENIIDESGMPKERFSAEFPKEGPSILRIQQVVRGDSAAYFCASSPPDRLNTGELFFGEGSRLTVL.

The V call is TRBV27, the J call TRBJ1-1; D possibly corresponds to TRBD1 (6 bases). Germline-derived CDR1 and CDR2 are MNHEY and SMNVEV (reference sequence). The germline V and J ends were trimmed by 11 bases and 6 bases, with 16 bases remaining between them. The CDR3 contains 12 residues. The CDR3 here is CASRTRGAEAFF. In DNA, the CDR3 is TGTGCCTCTCGAACTAGGGGGGCTGAAGCTTTCTTT.